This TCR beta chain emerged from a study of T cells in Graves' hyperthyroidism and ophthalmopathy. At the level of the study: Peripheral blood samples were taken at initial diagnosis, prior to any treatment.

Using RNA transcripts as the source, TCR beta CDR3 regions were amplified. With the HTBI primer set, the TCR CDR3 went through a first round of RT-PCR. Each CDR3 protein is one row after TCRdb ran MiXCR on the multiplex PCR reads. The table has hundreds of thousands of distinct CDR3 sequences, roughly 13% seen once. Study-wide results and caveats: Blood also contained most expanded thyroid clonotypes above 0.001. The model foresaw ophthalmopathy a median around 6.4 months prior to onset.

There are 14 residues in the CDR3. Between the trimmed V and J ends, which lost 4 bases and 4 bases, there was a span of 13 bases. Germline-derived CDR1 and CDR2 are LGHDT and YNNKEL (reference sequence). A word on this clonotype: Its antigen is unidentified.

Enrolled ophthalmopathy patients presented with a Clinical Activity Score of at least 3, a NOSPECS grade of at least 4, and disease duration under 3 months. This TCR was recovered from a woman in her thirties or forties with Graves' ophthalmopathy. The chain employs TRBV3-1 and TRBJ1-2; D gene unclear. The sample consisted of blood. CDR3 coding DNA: TGTGCCAGCAGCCGACGGACGGTCATCTATGGCTACACCTTC. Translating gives CASSRRTVIYGYTF.